These 28 T cell receptor beta chains were sequenced from one sample in a study of glioma-infiltrating T cells. Amplification of TCR alpha and beta CDR3 regions from RNA used iRepertoire nested multiplex PCR. TCRdb re-called the multiplex PCR reads with MiXCR, one entry per CDR3 protein. This sample has 300,000 to 450,000 distinct CDR3 sequences, with 41% found just once. Sequencing was performed on glioma tissue, nonneoplastic brain tissue, or PBMCs (not recorded which). Receptor source: a human donor with low-grade glioma or glioblastoma, undergoing nonglioma brain surgery, or in good health (not recorded which).

This clonotype appeared many times. The chain is built from TRBV6-2 or TRBV6-3 and TRBJ2-3; no clear D gene. Germline V CDR1 and CDR2: MNHEY, SVGEGT. The germline V and J ends were trimmed by 8 bases and 2 bases, with 11 bases remaining between them. The CDR3 runs to 13 residues. The chain's CDR3 is CASGKRTTDTQYF. CDR3 nucleotides: TGTGCCAGCGGGAAAAGGACCACAGATACGCAGTATTTT.

This clonotype was counted a single time. The chain joins TRBV29-1 to TRBJ2-7; TRBD2 agrees at 7 bases. This CDR3 region has 11 residues. From germline, CDR1 is SQVTM and CDR2 ANQGSEA. V dropped 7 bases and J dropped 5; count of bases not matched to a gene: 5. CDR3 protein: CSGRGTHEQYF. The CDR3 coding sequence is TGCAGCGGGCGGGGGACCCACGAGCAGTACTTC.

This clonotype has a handful of counts. The J gene is TRBJ1-2, the V gene TRBV5-5, with 8 bases lining up with TRBD1. The CDR3 runs to 14 residues. After removal of 3 bases from V and 4 bases from J, the junction contained 5 bases not matched to a gene. In germline, CDR1 is SGHKS, CDR2 YYEKEE (reference sequence). The CDR3, as DNA: TGTGCCAGCAGCTGGACAGGGCAGGGCTATGGCTACACCTTC. Amino acids: CASSWTGQGYGYTF.

Remarks on this clonotype: A much larger clone differs by one base, so this may be a read error. J is TRBJ2-3 and V is TRBV6-2 or TRBV6-3; D might be TRBD1 or TRBD2, each matching 5 bases. CDR3 length: 13 amino acids. Trimming took 2 bases from V and 9 from J, leaving 12 bases between them. Germline V gene lookup returns CDR1 MNHEY and CDR2 SVGEGT. The CDR3, as DNA: TGTGCCAGCAGTTACGGGGGTCAGGGCACGCAGTATTTT. Its protein product is CASSYGGQGTQYF.

The chain combines TRBV28 with TRBJ2-7; TRBD1 aligns across 9 bases. The V gene's germline CDR1 is MDHEN and CDR2 SYDVKM. This CDR3 has 16 residues. V dropped 0 bases and J dropped 8; count of bases not matched to a gene: 11. This CDR3 reads CASSLWGGQGPGKQYF. As DNA, the CDR3 is TGTGCCAGCAGTTTATGGGGGGGACAGGGACCGGGGAAGCAGTACTTC.

Points on this clonotype: A much larger clone is a single base away; this may be a read error. This chain connects TRBV15 to TRBJ2-1; TRBD2 agrees at 9 bases. V was clipped by 0 bases and J by 6 bases; unmatched bases: 9. The CDR3 length is 17 residues. CDR1 and CDR2 (germline): LNHNV, YYDKDF (reference sequence). The CDR3 sequence: CATSRDRGSGGCNEQFF. The CDR3 DNA sequence: TGTGCCACCAGCAGAGATAGGGGTAGCGGGGGCTGCAATGAGCAGTTCTTC.

This clonotype has just a few counts. The chain recombines TRBV20-1 with TRBJ2-5, with TRBD1 matching 10 bases. The CDR3 loop spans 16 amino acids. V lost 3 bases and J lost 7; bases outside the gene matches: 14. Germline V gene data show CDR1 as DFQATT and CDR2 as SNEGSKA (reference sequence). In nucleotides, the CDR3 is TGCAGTGCTAGGAGAGCAGGACAGGGGGGGGAAGGGACCCAGTACTTC. Its translation is CSARRAGQGGEGTQYF.

This clonotype appeared many times. The J gene is TRBJ1-1, the V gene TRBV28; maybe TRBD1 (5 bases). Germline V gene lookup returns CDR1 MDHEN and CDR2 SYDVKM. The CDR3 has 14 residues. Trimming took 3 bases from V and 4 from J, leaving 12 bases between them. CDR3 sequence reads: CASSLGGEGTEAFF. CDR3 sequence (DNA): TGTGCCAGCAGTTTGGGGGGTGAGGGCACTGAAGCTTTCTTT.

This clonotype has ten or more counts. The chain joins TRBV7-2 to TRBJ2-1; D is possibly TRBD1 (6 bases). Trimming cost V 1 base and J 4 bases, with 8 bases left between them. The germline CDR1 and CDR2 sequences are SGHTA and FQGNSA. This CDR3 has 14 residues. CDR3 bases: TGTGCCAGCAGCTTAGTCAGGGGATACAATGAGCAGTTCTTC. Its translation is CASSLVRGYNEQFF.

The gene calls are TRBV19 and TRBJ1-3; 10 bases line up with TRBD1. The CDR3 covers 14 residues. Unmatched junction bases numbered 4, after V lost 9 bases and J lost 2 bases. Germline CDR1 is LNHDA and CDR2 is SQIVND (reference sequence). CDR3 nucleotide sequence: TGTGCCAGAACAGACAGGGGGCCTGGAAACACCATATATTTT. This gives the protein CARTDRGPGNTIYF.

The V gene is TRBV30, the J gene TRBJ1-1; D may be TRBD1 (5 bases). This CDR3 comprises 13 residues. Between the trimmed V and J ends, which lost 5 bases and 7 bases, there was a span of 17 bases. In germline, CDR1 is GTSNPN, CDR2 SVGIG (reference sequence). Here the CDR3 reads CAWAGPLRGEAFF. CDR3 nucleotide sequence: TGTGCCTGGGCGGGACCCTTAAGGGGTGAAGCTTTCTTT.

The rearrangement uses TRBV2 and TRBJ2-3; D is ambiguous. CDR1 is SNHLY and CDR2 is FYNNEI in the germline V gene. The V gene lost 6 bases and the J gene lost 2 bases, with 9 bases spanning the gap. The CDR3 contains 13 residues. CDR3 protein: CASRDGYTDTQYF. CDR3 bases: TGTGCCAGCAGGGACGGCTACACAGATACGCAGTATTTT.

As concerns this clonotype: This may be a read error, as it is one base from a much larger clone. The V call is TRBV6-2 or TRBV6-3, the J call TRBJ1-5; D is uncertain. V lost 6 bases and J lost 0, with 9 bases in between. CDR3 size: 14 residues. Per germline, CDR1 MNHEY and CDR2 SVGEGT. The CDR3 region has the DNA TGTGCCAGCAGGAGAACATCTAGCAATCAGCCCCAGCATTTT. It translates to CASRRTSSNQPQHF.

This clonotype occurred many times. V usage is TRBV25-1 and J usage is TRBJ1-1; 7 positions match TRBD1. The V segment lost 3 bases and the J segment 4 bases; nucleotides outside the gene matches: 8. Germline loops: CDR1 MGHDK, CDR2 SYGVNS. The CDR3 extends over 15 amino acids. CDR3 coding DNA: TGTGCCAGCAGTGATCGTAAGAGGGGGCTCACTGAAGCTTTCTTT. Translating it yields CASSDRKRGLTEAFF.

This clonotype was seen at least ten times. CDR3 protein: CASSYTRGSYNEQFF. The CDR3 nucleotides are TGTGCCAGCAGTTACACCAGGGGCTCCTACAATGAGCAGTTCTTC. The gene calls are TRBV6-5 and TRBJ2-1, with D possibly matching TRBD1 (6 bases). This CDR3 spans 15 amino acids. Trimming removed 2 bases at V and 0 bases at J, with 8 bases between. Per germline, CDR1 MNHEY and CDR2 SVGAGI.

Turning to this clonotype: Possible read error: a much larger clone is one base away. The chain employs TRBV20-1 and TRBJ2-1; possible D gene TRBD2, 6 bases. Per the germline V gene, CDR1 is DFQATT and CDR2 is SNEGSKA (reference sequence). The CDR3 contains 15 residues. The V gene lost 3 bases and the J gene lost 4 bases, with 16 bases spanning the gap. CDR3 nucleotide sequence: TGCAGTGCTAGGGGGGGAGCGGTGTTATACAATGAGCAGTTCTTC. It codes for CSARGGAVLYNEQFF.

The V gene is TRBV12-3 or TRBV12-4, the J gene TRBJ1-2; no definite D call. Trimming removed 7 bases at V and 7 bases at J, with 19 bases between. The CDR3 is 14 amino acids. The DNA of the CDR3 is TGTGCCAGCAACGTCGACGGGGAAGGAGGTGGCTACACCTTC. This sequence encodes CASNVDGEGGGYTF.

The chain has TRBV29-1 and TRBJ2-7; 10 bases agree with TRBD1. Germline lookup yields CDR1 SQVTM and CDR2 ANQGSEA. The CDR3 totals 13 residues. J gave up 7 bases and V 5 bases, and 8 bases lay outside the gene matches. The CDR3: CSVWGQGLKEQYF. In DNA, the CDR3 is TGCAGCGTTTGGGGACAGGGGTTAAAGGAGCAGTACTTC.

This clonotype showed up many times. The chain has TRBV4-2 and TRBJ2-5, with TRBD2 as a possible D gene (6 bases). Germline loops: CDR1 LGHNA, CDR2 YNFKEQ. This CDR3 spans 15 amino acids. V gave up 1 base and J gave up 5 bases, with 14 bases separating them. The CDR3 is CASSQGESSAETQYF. The CDR3, as DNA: TGTGCCAGCAGCCAAGGGGAATCTAGCGCTGAGACCCAGTACTTC.

This clonotype was counted a few times. This chain uses TRBV28 with TRBJ2-7, with D maybe TRBD1 (5 bases). The V end lost 2 bases, the J end lost 3 bases, and 8 bases lay between the germline ends. The CDR3 loop spans 13 amino acids. Germline V gene lookup returns CDR1 MDHEN and CDR2 SYDVKM. The DNA for the CDR3 is TGTGCCAGCAGTTTACTACAGGACTACGAGCAGTACTTC. It specifies CASSLLQDYEQYF.

In its sample, this clonotype was seen a few times. J is TRBJ2-1 and V is TRBV6-6, with a possible D match to TRBD2 (6 bases). V was pared by 2 bases and J by 7 bases, with 27 bases between. The CDR3 runs to 19 residues. In germline, CDR1 is MNHNY, CDR2 SVGAGI (reference sequence). CDR3 region: CASSYDLQREVMGWNEQFF. CDR3 sequence (DNA): TGTGCCAGCAGTTACGATTTACAGAGGGAGGTCATGGGTTGGAATGAGCAGTTCTTC.

This rearrangement joins TRBV20-1 to TRBJ1-6, with D possibly TRBD1 on 5 matching bases. Germline V CDR1 and CDR2: DFQATT, SNEGSKA (reference sequence). The V end lost 1 base, the J end lost 13 bases, and 14 bases lay between the germline ends. This CDR3 spans 13 amino acids. This chain's CDR3 is CSARGEPGGPLHF. The CDR3 DNA sequence: TGCAGTGCTAGAGGGGAACCCGGGGGGCCCCTCCACTTT.

The chain employs TRBV19 and TRBJ2-7; either TRBD1 or TRBD2 may fit D (5 bases each). The germline CDR1 and CDR2 sequences are LNHDA and SQIVND (reference sequence). The CDR3 has 13 amino acids. V lost 3 bases to trimming and J lost 6 bases, with 12 bases between them. CDR3 bases: TGTGCCAGTAGTATCAGGGTCGGAGGCGAGCAGTACTTC. Its translation is CASSIRVGGEQYF.

This clonotype was recorded once. This chain joins TRBV20-1 and TRBJ2-1, with D tentatively TRBD1 or TRBD2 (5 bases each). The germline V and J ends were trimmed by 3 bases and 2 bases, with 8 bases remaining between them. Germline V gene sequence: CDR1 DFQATT, CDR2 SNEGSKA (reference sequence). The CDR3 sequence is 13 residues long. CDR3 bases: TGCAGTGCTAGTGGGGGAACCTACAATGAGCAGTTCTTC. It codes for CSASGGTYNEQFF.

With respect to this clonotype: A read error is possible here, since a much larger clone lies one base away. The V gene is TRBV27, the J gene TRBJ2-7; a weak D match, TRBD2 (7 bases). V lost 4 bases and J lost 0, with 13 bases in between. This CDR3 is 15 amino acids long. The germline V gene has CDR1 MNHEY and CDR2 SMNVEV (reference sequence). CDR3 in DNA: TGTGCCAGCAGTTACGGGGGGACATCCTCCTACGAGCAGTACTTC. This gives the protein CASSYGGTSSYEQYF.

V gene TRBV28 combines with J gene TRBJ1-1; D not resolved. V lost 5 bases and J 3 bases, leaving 19 bases between the germline ends. The CDR3 sequence is 16 residues long. Germline V CDR1 and CDR2: MDHEN, SYDVKM. Written as DNA, the CDR3 is TGTGCCAGCAGTAAACCGGGCCTAGTGGCGTACACTGAAGCTTTCTTT. Translated, it gives CASSKPGLVAYTEAFF. The full variable domain, in which reference TRBV28 and TRBJ1-1 provide the parts outside the CDR3, is DVKVTQSSRYLVKRTGEKVFLECVQDMDHENMFWYRQDPGLGLRLIYFSYDVKMKEKGDIPEGYSVSREKKERFSLILESASTNQTSMYLCASSKPGLVAYTEAFFGQGTRLTVV.

This rearrangement joins TRBV12-3 or TRBV12-4 to TRBJ1-1, with 8 bases aligning to TRBD1. Losses at the gene ends were 7 bases for V and 4 bases for J; bases not matched to a gene: 5. CDR3 length equals 13 residues. CDR3 region: CASNPDRVTEAFF. In nucleotides, the CDR3 is TGTGCCAGCAACCCGGACAGGGTCACTGAAGCTTTCTTT.

This clonotype was counted ten times or more. The chain uses TRBV18 and TRBJ2-3; no clear D gene. Per the germline V gene, CDR1 is KGHSH and CDR2 is LQKENI. The CDR3 runs 13 residues. Deletions cut 8 bases from V and 0 bases from J, with 9 bases between. This CDR3 reads CASSPSSTDTQYF. The CDR3, as DNA: TGTGCCAGCAGCCCGAGTAGCACAGATACGCAGTATTTT.